The 26 T cell receptor beta chains below come from one sample, sequenced in a study of Ad26.COV2.S vaccination and SARS-CoV-2 variants. The treatment denotes: some 20 received Ad26.COV2.S at low or high dose, single or two shots; about five received placebo; per-sample allocation not given. The investigators took samples on day 63 after the first vaccine or placebo injection. Method: immunoSEQ multiplex PCR; TCRdb's copy keeps in-frame clones and lacks some. The sample includes hundreds of thousands of clones, around nine tenths seen only once; the top ten take roughly 5%. The specimen comprised peripheral blood, sampled in a trial of Ad26.COV2.S vaccine versus placebo. All receptors derive from a person between 18 and 65 years old who received the Ad26.COV2.S COVID-19 vaccine or a placebo.

V usage is TRBV5-1 and J usage is TRBJ2-5, with TRBD1 matching over 11 bases. This CDR3 contains 15 residues. V dropped 4 bases and J dropped 5; count of bases not matched to a gene: 7. CDR1 SGHRS and CDR2 YFSETQ come from the germline V gene. This CDR3 reads CASSPDRGLGETQYF. DNA of the CDR3: TGCGCCAGCAGCCCGGACAGGGGGCTCGGGGAGACCCAGTACTTC.

This clone was observed once. The chain recombines TRBV9 with TRBJ2-1; possible D gene TRBD2, 6 bases. Trimming removed 0 bases from V and 7 bases from J, with 11 bases in between. CDR1 is SGDLS, CDR2 YYNGEE, per germline. This CDR3 is built from 14 residues. CDR3 in amino acids: CASSVALAKNEQFF. CDR3 nucleotide sequence: TGTGCCAGCAGCGTAGCACTAGCCAAAAATGAGCAGTTCTTC.

The chain is built from TRBV30 and TRBJ1-6; unclear D gene. The germline gives CDR1 GTSNPN, CDR2 SVGIG (reference sequence). The length of the CDR3 is 15 residues. Trimming took 5 bases from V and 2 from J, leaving 13 bases between them. The CDR3 is CAWSPGRAYNSPLHF. Written as DNA, the CDR3 is TGTGCCTGGTCCCCCGGACGGGCCTATAATTCACCCCTCCACTTT.

The chain has TRBV29-1 and TRBJ2-2, with 8 bases aligning to TRBD1. The CDR3 runs 14 residues. From germline, CDR1 is SQVTM and CDR2 ANQGSEA. V trimming: 6 bases; J trimming: 1 base; junction bases outside the gene matches: 4. The CDR3 loop is CSVSGTGNTGELFF. In DNA, the CDR3 is TGCAGCGTGTCCGGGACAGGGAACACCGGGGAGCTGTTTTTT.

The rearrangement links TRBV12-3 or TRBV12-4 to TRBJ2-1; D not resolved. The CDR3 is made up of 12 amino acids. V was pared by 4 bases and J by 8 bases, with 9 bases between. The CDR3 bases are TGTGCCAGCAGTTATAGGAGATATGAGCAGTTCTTC. Translated: CASSYRRYEQFF.

The chain joins TRBV7-2 to TRBJ1-3; D not resolved. The germline gives CDR1 SGHTA, CDR2 FQGNSA. Trimming took 8 bases from V and 0 from J, leaving 8 bases between them. The CDR3 runs 13 residues. In DNA form, the CDR3 reads TGTGCCAGCCGACACTCCTCTGGAAACACCATATATTTT. Amino acid sequence: CASRHSSGNTIYF.

This chain uses TRBV6-6 with TRBJ1-3; 8 nucleotides agree with TRBD1. Germline lookup yields CDR1 MNHNY and CDR2 SVGAGI (reference sequence). The CDR3 runs to 14 residues. Trimming removed 6 bases from V and 6 bases from J; junction bases left unmatched: 7. The CDR3 loop is CASSMTGVENTIYF. The CDR3 nucleotides are TGTGCCAGCAGCATGACAGGGGTTGAAAACACCATATATTTT.

The table lists this clone with a count of one. V usage is TRBV19 and J usage is TRBJ1-2; D is unresolved. The germline gives CDR1 LNHDA, CDR2 SQIVND (reference sequence). This CDR3 region has 14 residues. V was trimmed by 3 bases and J by 4 bases, leaving 12 bases between them. The CDR3 nucleotides are TGTGCCAGTAGTATTAGAGAGACGGTCTATGGCTACACCTTC. It is translated as CASSIRETVYGYTF.

V and J are TRBV11-2 and TRBJ2-1; 7 positions match TRBD1. Germline lookup yields CDR1 SGHAT and CDR2 FQNNGV. This CDR3 comprises 15 residues. The V segment lost 2 bases and the J segment 6 bases; nucleotides outside the gene matches: 7. The CDR3 DNA follows: TGTGCCAGCAGCTTATCCGGGACAGAGAGCAATGAGCAGTTCTTC. Its protein is CASSLSGTESNEQFF.

This clone was observed many times. The CDR3 sequence is CASSQGWTGLGYGYTF. The CDR3 DNA follows: TGCGCCAGCAGCCAAGGGTGGACAGGGTTGGGCTATGGCTACACCTTC. The chain employs TRBV4-1 and TRBJ1-2, with 8 bases matching TRBD1. Trimming took 1 base from V and 4 from J; bases not matched to a gene: 8. CDR1 and CDR2 from the germline V gene are MGHRA and YSYEKL. The CDR3 sequence is 16 residues long.

This rearrangement joins TRBV28 to TRBJ1-5; no reliable D call. Germline V lookup: CDR1 MDHEN, CDR2 SYDVKM. With 5 bases removed from V and 2 bases from J, the gap between germline ends came to 16 bases. This CDR3 has 16 amino acids. CDR3 bases: TGTGCCAGCAGTCCCGTGGGCGGTGGGGGCAATCAGCCCCAGCATTTT. It specifies CASSPVGGGGNQPQHF. Using reference TRBV28 and TRBJ1-5 for the parts outside the CDR3, the full variable domain is DVKVTQSSRYLVKRTGEKVFLECVQDMDHENMFWYRQDPGLGLRLIYFSYDVKMKEKGDIPEGYSVSREKKERFSLILESASTNQTSMYLCASSPVGGGGNQPQHFGDGTRLSIL.

The gene calls are TRBV6-5 and TRBJ1-2; 8 nucleotides align to TRBD1. The CDR3 runs to 15 residues. Germline V gives CDR1 MNHEY, CDR2 SVGAGI. With V trimmed by 0 bases and J by 0 bases, 0 bases remained unmatched. The CDR3 sequence: CASSYSTGANYGYTF. In DNA, the CDR3 is TGTGCCAGCAGTTACTCGACAGGGGCTAACTATGGCTACACCTTC.

The chain joins TRBV3-1 (or the pseudogene TRBV3-2) to TRBJ1-1, with 7 positions matching TRBD1. The V and J ends lost 1 base and 11 bases, in that order; junction bases with no gene match: 1. The CDR3 covers 11 residues. CDR1 LGHDT and CDR2 YNNKEL come from the germline V gene (reference sequence). The CDR3 reads CASSQVTGAFF. In nucleotides, the CDR3 is TGTGCCAGCAGCCAAGTGACAGGGGCTTTCTTT.

This chain joins TRBV7-9 and TRBJ2-1, with 10 bases lining up with TRBD1. The V gene's germline CDR1 is SEHNR and CDR2 FQNEAQ (reference sequence). J gave up 8 bases and V 5 bases, and 9 bases lay outside the gene matches. This CDR3 comprises 15 residues. The CDR3 nucleotides read TGTGCCAGCAGCCCTCGGGACAGGGGAGGGGATGAGCAGTTCTTC. As protein: CASSPRDRGGDEQFF.

This chain uses TRBV18 with TRBJ1-1; perhaps TRBD1 as D (6 bases). Germline V gene data show CDR1 as KGHSH and CDR2 as LQKENI. The CDR3 length is 15 residues. V was trimmed by 3 bases and J by 4 bases, leaving 15 bases between them. The CDR3 loop reads CASSPITGRGTEAFF. Here the CDR3 DNA reads TGTGCCAGCTCACCTATTACAGGGCGGGGCACTGAAGCTTTCTTT.

The rearrangement joins TRBV20-1 to TRBJ2-5; D unresolved. V was trimmed by 5 bases and J by 2 bases, leaving 6 bases between them. In germline, CDR1 is DFQATT, CDR2 SNEGSKA (reference sequence). CDR3 length equals 11 residues. CDR3 protein: CSALTQETQYF. In DNA form, the CDR3 reads TGCAGTGCTCTCACACAAGAGACCCAGTACTTC.

CDR3 in amino acids: CASSPRGPSRSGYTF. The CDR3, as DNA: TGTGCCAGCAGCCCGCGGGGACCTAGCAGGTCTGGCTACACCTTC. The chain joins TRBV7-9 to TRBJ1-2, with TRBD1 as a possible D gene (5 bases). V lost 5 bases and J lost 7, with 20 bases in between. This CDR3 has 15 amino acids. CDR1 and CDR2 (germline): SEHNR, FQNEAQ (reference sequence).

The chain uses TRBV4-3 and TRBJ2-1; TRBD2 matches at 10 bases. The trim removed 0 bases at V and 8 bases at J, leaving 7 bases unmatched. This CDR3 comprises 16 residues. Looked up from germline, CDR1 is LGHNA and CDR2 is YSLEER. CDR3 coding DNA: TGCGCCAGCAGCCAAGATGGTAGCGGGGGGCGGGATGAGCAGTTCTTC. Amino acids: CASSQDGSGGRDEQFF.

This clone was counted once. The V call is TRBV7-9, the J call TRBJ2-4, with 12 bases matching TRBD2. Germline assignment: CDR1 SEHNR and CDR2 FQNEAQ (reference sequence). The CDR3 has 17 residues. V lost 5 bases, J lost 6 bases, and 11 bases stayed unmatched. As DNA, the CDR3 is TGTGCCAGCAGCCCCAGGACTAGCGGGAACCGGGGAAACATTCAGTACTTC. It yields the protein CASSPRTSGNRGNIQYF.

The chain employs TRBV7-9 and TRBJ2-3, with 8 bases matching TRBD1. The CDR3 sequence is 15 residues long. Germline CDR1 and CDR2: SEHNR and FQNEAQ (reference sequence). The trim removed 5 bases at V and 2 bases at J, leaving 6 bases unmatched. The CDR3 bases are TGTGCCAGCAGCATTACCCAGGGGGCCACAGATACGCAGTATTTT. Translated: CASSITQGATDTQYF.

The V and J genes are TRBV10-2 and TRBJ1-5, with 9 nucleotides matching TRBD1. V lost 7 bases, J lost 0 bases, and 7 bases stayed unmatched. Germline assignment: CDR1 WSHSY and CDR2 SAAADI. This CDR3 region has 16 residues. The chain's CDR3 is CASTGTGLGSNQPQHF. CDR3 DNA: TGCGCCAGCACCGGGACAGGGTTAGGTAGCAATCAGCCCCAGCATTTT.

The V and J genes are TRBV27 and TRBJ1-4; tentative D call: TRBD1 (5 bases). The CDR3 consists of 14 residues. V lost 6 bases to trimming and J lost 7 bases, with 15 bases between them. The germline CDR1 and CDR2 sequences are MNHEY and SMNVEV (reference sequence). The CDR3 sequence is CASRSTVVGEKLFF. CDR3 sequence (DNA): TGTGCCAGCAGATCGACAGTGGTTGGTGAAAAACTGTTTTTT.

This chain uses TRBV5-1 with TRBJ2-2, with TRBD2 matching over 8 bases. The J segment lost 6 bases and the V segment lost 4 bases, leaving 5 bases of the junction unmatched. Looked up from germline, CDR1 is SGHRS and CDR2 is YFSETQ. The CDR3 covers 14 residues. The CDR3 nucleotides read TGCGCCAGCAGCCGGACTAGCTTTGCCGGGGAGCTGTTTTTT. Its translation: CASSRTSFAGELFF.

This chain joins TRBV12-3 or TRBV12-4 and TRBJ2-7, with D unresolved. Trimming cost V 5 bases and J 7 bases, with 15 bases left between them. This CDR3 spans 13 amino acids. The CDR3 DNA reads TGTGCCAGCAGTCTTACTCCCGTGGGGGAGCAGTACTTC. Amino acids: CASSLTPVGEQYF.

The CDR3 region is CASSAHLSGNTIYF. In DNA, the CDR3 is TGTGCCAGTAGTGCCCACCTCTCTGGAAACACCATATATTTT. The chain carries TRBV19 and TRBJ1-3; D is undetermined. Germline V CDR1 and CDR2: LNHDA, SQIVND (reference sequence). The CDR3 is made up of 14 amino acids. The V gene lost 5 bases and the J gene lost 0 bases, with 8 bases spanning the gap.

The V and J genes are TRBV5-4 and TRBJ2-1; tentatively, D is TRBD2 (5 bases). The CDR3 runs to 14 residues. CDR1 is SGHNT and CDR2 is YYREEE in the germline V gene (reference sequence). Trimming left V 0 bases short and J 7 bases short, with 11 bases between. This chain's CDR3 is CASSLGPTGNEQFF. The CDR3 DNA follows: TGTGCCAGCAGCTTGGGACCGACGGGGAATGAGCAGTTCTTC. Using reference TRBV5-4 and TRBJ2-1 for the parts outside the CDR3, the full variable domain is ETGVTQSPTHLIKTRGQQVTLRCSSQSGHNTVSWYQQALGQGPQFIFQYYREEENGRGNFPPRFSGLQFPNYSSELNVNALELDDSALYLCASSLGPTGNEQFFGPGTRLTVL.